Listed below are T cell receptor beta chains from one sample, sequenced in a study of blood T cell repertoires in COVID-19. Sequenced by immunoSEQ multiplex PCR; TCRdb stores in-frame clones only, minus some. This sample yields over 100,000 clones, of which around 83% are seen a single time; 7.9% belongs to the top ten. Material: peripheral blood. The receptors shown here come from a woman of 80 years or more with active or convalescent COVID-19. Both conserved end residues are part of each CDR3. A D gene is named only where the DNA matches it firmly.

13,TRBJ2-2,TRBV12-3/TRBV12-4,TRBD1,CAGTGGRSGELFF
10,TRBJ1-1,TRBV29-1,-,CSADRAEAFF
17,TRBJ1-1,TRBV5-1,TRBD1,CASSLTGTGGAGTEAFF
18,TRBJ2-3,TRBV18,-,CASSPRRRYHNVRDTQYF
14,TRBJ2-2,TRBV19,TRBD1,CASRWTGGTGELFF
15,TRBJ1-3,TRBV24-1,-,CATSDPGDSGNTIYF
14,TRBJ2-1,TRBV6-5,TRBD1,CASNRDRGRDEQFF
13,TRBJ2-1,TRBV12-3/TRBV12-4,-,CASSTQQANEQFF
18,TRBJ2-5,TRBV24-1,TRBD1,CATSDLGAGTGGQETQYF
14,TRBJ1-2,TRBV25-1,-,CASKPSGTYYGYTF
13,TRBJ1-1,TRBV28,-,CASRDSSNTEAFF
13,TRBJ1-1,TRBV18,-,CASSLDRNREAFF
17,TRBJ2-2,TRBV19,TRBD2,CASSIGGTSVNTGELFF
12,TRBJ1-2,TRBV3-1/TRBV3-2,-,CASTSDSYGYTF
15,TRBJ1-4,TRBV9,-,CASSARGSTNEKLFF
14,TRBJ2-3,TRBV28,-,CASSLGLATDTQYF
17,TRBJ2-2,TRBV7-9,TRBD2,CASSGRRLAGETGELFF
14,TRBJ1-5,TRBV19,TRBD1,CASTETGGGWPQHF
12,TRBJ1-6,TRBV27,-,CASSFINSPLHF
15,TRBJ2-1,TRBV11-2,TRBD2,CASSSGTSGYNEQFF
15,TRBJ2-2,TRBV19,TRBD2,CASRTSGGNTGELFF
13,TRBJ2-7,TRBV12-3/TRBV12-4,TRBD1,CASSPGQGREQYF
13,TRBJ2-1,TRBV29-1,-,CSVRVGEANEQFF
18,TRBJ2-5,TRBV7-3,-,CASSFRASYEPIQETQYF
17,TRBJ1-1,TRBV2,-,CASSEAQAGEGWTEAFF
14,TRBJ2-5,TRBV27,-,CASSLSFIGRTQYF
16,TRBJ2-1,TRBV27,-,CASRHPLGDITNEQFF
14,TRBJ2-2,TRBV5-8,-,CASGSRQWTGELFF
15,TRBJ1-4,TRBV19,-,CASSISEQARKKLFF
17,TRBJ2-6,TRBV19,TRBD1,CATRTGRGTSGANVLTF
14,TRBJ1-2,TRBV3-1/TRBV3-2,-,CASSQEPLNYGYTF
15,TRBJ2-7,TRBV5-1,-,CASSSSQGLYYEQYF
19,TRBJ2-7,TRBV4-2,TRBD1,CASSHVGTGGSGIAYEQYF
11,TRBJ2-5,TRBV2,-,CASSPEETQYF
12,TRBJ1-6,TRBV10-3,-,CAISGVDSPLHF
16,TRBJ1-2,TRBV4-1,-,CASSQAWGRGHYGYTF
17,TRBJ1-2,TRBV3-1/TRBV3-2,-,CASSQEDLGAPNYGYTF
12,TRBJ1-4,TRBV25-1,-,CASGQINEKLFF
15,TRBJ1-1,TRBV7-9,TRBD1,CASSIRTGYESEAFF
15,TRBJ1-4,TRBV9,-,CASSADMESPEKLFF